Below are 8 T cell receptor beta chains sequenced from a single sample in a study of vaccination and CD4 T cells after COVID-19. These receptors have no identified antigens. Treatment specified: roughly ten-day PBMC culture with coronavirus spike peptide pools or control peptides (ViraFEST assay). Sequence data for DNA of cultured CD4+ T cells were generated by the Oncomine TCR Beta short-read assay. A single record per CDR3 protein comes from TCRdb applying MiXCR to the PCR reads. The repertoire holds roughly 28,000 distinct CDR3 sequences, approximately 60% seen once, with less than 20% in the top ten. This specimen consisted of CD4+ T cells from blood, cultured in vitro, obtained after SARS-CoV-2 vaccination. Receptors were obtained from a human donor who received a COVID-19 vaccine.

This clonotype was seen once. V and J are TRBV7-9 and TRBJ1-1; 9 nucleotides line up with TRBD1. The junction had 7 bases not matched to a gene; V was cut back by 4 bases and J by 1 base. This CDR3 has 16 amino acids. Germline V gives CDR1 SEHNR, CDR2 FQNEAQ (reference sequence). As DNA, the CDR3 is TGTGCCAGCAGCTCCCGGGACAGGGAAGGGAACACTGAAGCTTTCTTT. Translation: CASSSRDREGNTEAFF.

This rearrangement joins TRBV6-1 to TRBJ1-1; D not resolved. This CDR3 is built from 13 residues. Trimming left V 9 bases short and J 1 base short, with 12 bases between. The germline V gene encodes CDR1 MNHNS and CDR2 SASEGT. The CDR3 loop reads CASGLTANTEAFF. CDR3 nucleotides: TGTGCCAGTGGACTTACTGCGAACACTGAAGCTTTCTTT.

This clonotype has a handful of counts. The chain carries TRBV10-1 and TRBJ2-3, with 10 bases aligning to TRBD1. CDR1 WNHNN and CDR2 SYGVQD come from the germline V gene (reference sequence). The CDR3 has 14 amino acids. Germline trimming cut 6 bases from V and 2 bases from J; bases unmatched to any gene: 2. Here the CDR3 reads CASSRQGATDTQYF. The CDR3 nucleotides are TGCGCCAGCAGCAGACAGGGGGCCACAGATACGCAGTATTTT.

V is TRBV27 and J is TRBJ2-7, with 8 bases matching TRBD1. This CDR3 is built from 14 residues. The germline V gene has CDR1 MNHEY and CDR2 SMNVEV (reference sequence). Trimming at V came to 2 bases and at J to 5 bases, leaving 5 bases not matched to a gene. CDR3 DNA: TGTGCCAGCAGTTTAGGATCAGGGGGCCACGAGCAGTACTTC. It codes for CASSLGSGGHEQYF.

The genes are TRBV2 and TRBJ2-1; possibly TRBD1 for D (7 bases). There are 15 residues in the CDR3. Trimming removed 4 bases from V and 4 bases from J, with 14 bases in between. From germline, CDR1 is SNHLY and CDR2 FYNNEI. CDR3 nucleotide sequence: TGTGCCAGCAGTGGGGCCAGGGGGAGGTACAATGAGCAGTTCTTC. The encoded protein is CASSGARGRYNEQFF.

The V and J genes are TRBV29-1 and TRBJ1-2, with 10 bases lining up with TRBD1. The CDR3 sequence is 13 residues long. The germline gives CDR1 SQVTM, CDR2 ANQGSEA. V shed 6 bases and J 1 base; nucleotides not matched to a gene: 2. This chain's CDR3 is CSVGTGDNYGYTF. CDR3 coding DNA: TGCAGCGTGGGGACAGGGGATAACTATGGCTACACCTTC.

Only a few counts were recorded for this clonotype. This sequence joins TRBV7-9 and TRBJ1-1, with D possibly matching TRBD1 (6 bases). The V and J ends lost 1 base and 9 bases respectively, with 15 bases between them. Germline V lookup: CDR1 SEHNR, CDR2 FQNEAQ (reference sequence). The CDR3 loop spans 14 amino acids. CDR3 sequence: CASSLGQAGGQAFF. The CDR3 DNA follows: TGTGCCAGCAGCTTAGGACAAGCGGGGGGCCAAGCTTTCTTT.

This chain connects TRBV5-4 to TRBJ1-1, with unresolved D. This CDR3 has 13 residues. CDR1 is SGHNT and CDR2 is YYREEE in the germline V gene (reference sequence). The ends were cut back, 1 base at V and 1 base at J, with 5 bases in the middle. DNA for the CDR3: TGTGCCAGCAGCTTGACAACGAACACTGAAGCTTTCTTT. It encodes CASSLTTNTEAFF.